These 26 T cell receptor beta chains were all obtained from the same sample, sequenced in a study of kidney transplant recipient with SARS-CoV-2 infection. MiXCR, applied by TCRdb to the reads, yields one record per CDR3 protein. Of fewer than 250,000 distinct CDR3 sequences listed, about 28% were seen once; the top ten hold about 7%. Material: a blood sample, obtained at baseline and around day 120 from a kidney transplant recipient. Every receptor here comes from a young adult male patient who had COVID-19 and was a kidney transplant recipient. A share of the T cells may be of graft donor origin.

This clonotype has ten or more counts. This chain links TRBV7-2 with TRBJ1-6; tentative D call: TRBD1 (6 bases). Per the germline V gene, CDR1 is SGHTA and CDR2 is FQGNSA. The V end was cut by 7 bases, the J end by 7 bases, with 14 bases between. CDR3 length: 14 residues. The DNA of the CDR3 is TGTGCCAGCAAGTGGCAGGGGCCCAATTCACCCCTCCACTTT. Protein: CASKWQGPNSPLHF.

This clonotype came up many times. The rearrangement links TRBV7-8 to TRBJ1-6, with D possibly being TRBD1 (5 bases). Trimming left V 1 base short and J 0 bases short, with 13 bases between. The CDR3 is 18 residues long. Looked up from germline, CDR1 is SGHVS and CDR2 is FQNEAQ. The CDR3 sequence: CASSLVSAGSSYNSPLHF. For the CDR3, the DNA is TGTGCCAGCAGCTTAGTGTCGGCAGGGAGCTCCTATAATTCACCCCTCCACTTT.

This clonotype appeared many times. This chain joins TRBV6-8 and TRBJ1-1; D possibly corresponds to TRBD1 (5 bases). Germline values: CDR1 MNHGY, CDR2 SAAAGT. V lost 7 bases, J lost 5 bases, and 11 bases lay in between. The CDR3 is 12 amino acids. This CDR3 is CASTPQGTEAFF. CDR3 DNA: TGTGCCAGCACTCCTCAGGGAACTGAAGCTTTCTTT.

As regards this clonotype: A clone one base away is much larger, so this may be a read error. The chain has TRBV5-5 and TRBJ2-7; D is tentatively TRBD1 or TRBD2 (7 bases each). This CDR3 is built from 14 residues. V shed 4 bases and J shed 3 bases, with 14 bases lying between them. From germline, CDR1 is SGHKS and CDR2 YYEKEE (reference sequence). CDR3 sequence reads: CASSQRDRLYEQYF. Here the CDR3 DNA reads TGTGCCAGCAGCCAGCGGGACAGACTCTACGAGCAGTACTTC.

This clonotype was counted ten times or more. The gene calls are TRBV5-1 and TRBJ2-5, with D perhaps assigned TRBD1 or TRBD2 (7 bases each). Trimming took off 4 bases at V and 4 bases at J, with 20 bases between the two ends. This CDR3 contains 16 residues. CDR1 and CDR2 (germline): SGHRS, YFSETQ. The CDR3 is CASSKRQVRGGETQYF. CDR3 DNA: TGCGCCAGCAGCAAACGACAGGTCAGGGGGGGAGAGACCCAGTACTTC.

This clonotype occurred many times. The chain joins TRBV7-2 to TRBJ1-5; TRBD1 might be the D (6 bases). V was shortened by 1 base and J by 3 bases, with 10 bases between the two germline ends. The germline gives CDR1 SGHTA, CDR2 FQGNSA. The CDR3 runs 15 residues. The DNA of the CDR3 is TGTGCCAGCAGCTTAGGGACAGTGTCCAATCAGCCCCAGCATTTT. Its translation: CASSLGTVSNQPQHF.

This clonotype was counted between two and nine times. J is TRBJ2-5 and V is TRBV24-1, with D perhaps TRBD2 (5 bases). V lost 1 base, J lost 1 base, and 12 bases lay in between. Per germline, CDR1 KGHDR and CDR2 SFDVKD. The CDR3 loop spans 16 amino acids. The CDR3 region is CATSDFNRRGQETQYF. CDR3 bases: TGTGCCACCAGTGATTTTAACCGACGGGGCCAAGAGACCCAGTACTTC.

Note on this clonotype: With a much larger clone just one base away, this may be a read error. The V and J genes are TRBV7-9 and TRBJ1-4; D remains ambiguous. There are 13 residues in the CDR3. Between the trimmed V and J ends, which lost 1 base and 8 bases, there was a span of 8 bases. Per germline, CDR1 SEHNR and CDR2 FQNEAQ (reference sequence). As DNA, the CDR3 is TGTGCCAGCAGCTTAGGACCACGGGAAAAACTGTTTTTT. It is translated as CASSLGPREKLFF.

In the case of this clonotype: A much larger clone sits a single nucleotide away, making a read error possible. The gene calls are TRBV16 and TRBJ1-2; D not certain. In germline, CDR1 is KGHSY, CDR2 FQNENV. The CDR3 loop spans 17 amino acids. The CDR3 protein is CACSLILVVRKTYGYTF. The CDR3, as DNA: TGTGCCTGCAGCTTGATCCTGGTCGTTAGAAAGACCTATGGCTACACCTTC.

This clonotype was observed at least ten times. The V call is TRBV16, the J call TRBJ1-2, with D possibly TRBD1 on 5 matching bases. CDR1 and CDR2 (germline): KGHSY, FQNENV. V gave up 5 bases and J gave up 4 bases, with 23 bases separating them. The CDR3 extends over 17 amino acids. DNA of the CDR3: TGTGCCAGCAGCTCATGCAGGGTCGTTAGAAAGACCTATGGCTACACCTTC. The encoded protein is CASSSCRVVRKTYGYTF.

This clonotype has a count of ten or more. The gene calls are TRBV12-3 or TRBV12-4 and TRBJ1-5; D is uncertain. The CDR3 consists of 13 residues. V dropped 7 bases and J dropped 4 bases, with 11 bases sitting between them. CDR3 residues: CASTAQRNQPQHF. The DNA for the CDR3 is TGTGCCAGCACCGCGCAGCGGAATCAGCCCCAGCATTTT.

This clonotype was seen a few times. A much larger clone sits a single nucleotide away, making a read error possible. The final CDR3 position lacks the conserved phenylalanine or tryptophan, pointing to a likely read error. The rearrangement joins TRBV15 to TRBJ1-5, with D perhaps TRBD1 (5 bases). CDR3 size: 15 residues. Per germline, CDR1 LNHNV and CDR2 YYDKDF (reference sequence). V was pared by 3 bases and J by 2 bases, with 11 bases between. CDR3 amino acids: CATSSDQGGNQPQHL. Written as DNA, the CDR3 is TGTGCCACCAGCAGCGATCAGGGTGGCAATCAGCCCCAGCATCTT.

The CDR3 DNA is TGCAGTGTTTCTGACAGGGGAAGGGGGAACACTGAAGCTTTCTTT. This encodes CSVSDRGRGNTEAFF. This chain uses TRBV20-1 with TRBJ1-1, with 8 bases matching TRBD1. The trim removed 7 bases at V and 1 base at J, leaving 11 bases unmatched. Germline V gene lookup returns CDR1 DFQATT and CDR2 SNEGSKA (reference sequence). The CDR3 covers 15 residues.

This clonotype was counted many times. The rearrangement joins TRBV15 to TRBJ1-2, with unresolved D. The CDR3 consists of 15 residues. Per germline, CDR1 LNHNV and CDR2 YYDKDF (reference sequence). V was shortened by 3 bases and J by 4 bases, with 15 bases between the two germline ends. CDR3 sequence: CATSSGGGLAYGYTF. As DNA, the CDR3 is TGTGCCACCAGCAGCGGAGGAGGGTTGGCCTATGGCTACACCTTC.

As concerns this clonotype: A clone one base away is much larger, so this may be a read error. The CDR3 carries no conserved terminal phenylalanine or tryptophan, so it likely arises from a read error. V and J are TRBV19 and TRBJ1-1, with TRBD1 as a possible D gene (6 bases). There are 11 residues in the CDR3. Germline-derived CDR1 and CDR2 are LNHDA and SQIVND (reference sequence). V lost 7 bases and J lost 7, with 10 bases in between. The CDR3 nucleotides are TGTGCCAGTAATCCACAGGGTGAAGCTTTCTAT. Protein: CASNPQGEAFY.

Note on this clonotype: A much larger clone lies a single base off, so this may be a read error. It is likely a read error, because the conserved phenylalanine at the end of the CDR3 is missing. The chain combines TRBV7-9 with TRBJ1-2; a weak D match, TRBD1 (6 bases). V lost 5 bases to trimming and J lost 0 bases, with 19 bases between them. From germline, CDR1 is SEHNR and CDR2 FQNEAQ (reference sequence). This CDR3 has 17 residues. The CDR3 is CASSIDRSWASNYGYTL. In DNA form, the CDR3 reads TGTGCCAGCAGCATCGACAGGTCCTGGGCCTCTAACTATGGCTACACCCTC.

With regard to this clonotype: A read error is likely, as this CDR3 ends without the conserved phenylalanine or tryptophan. This sequence joins TRBV28 and TRBJ1-6; no firm D call. Germline V lookup: CDR1 MDHEN, CDR2 SYDVKM. V was clipped by 6 bases and J by 8 bases, with 11 bases between them. The CDR3 runs to 13 residues. CDR3 amino acids: CASSQDLYSPLHL. CDR3 in DNA: TGTGCCAGCAGCCAGGACCTGTATTCACCCCTCCACCTT.

This clonotype was detected many times. The CDR3 sequence is CASSIDGTDASIYGYTF. DNA for the CDR3: TGTGCCAGTAGTATAGACGGGACGGACGCCAGCATCTATGGCTACACCTTC. The chain combines TRBV19 with TRBJ1-2; a weak D match, TRBD1 (5 bases). Germline values: CDR1 LNHDA, CDR2 SQIVND (reference sequence). CDR3 length: 17 amino acids. V was trimmed by 0 bases and J by 4 bases, leaving 18 bases between them.

This clonotype was observed a few times. This may be a read error: a much more frequent sequence differs by one nucleotide. The rearrangement links TRBV11-1 to TRBJ1-2; D ambiguous. CDR1 is SGHAT and CDR2 is FQDESV in the germline V gene (reference sequence). The CDR3 sequence is 17 residues long. CDR3 bases: TGTGCCAGCAGCATCGCCGATAAGGCTGGAAAGACCTATGGCCACACCTTC. This sequence encodes CASSIADKAGKTYGHTF.

A single count supports this clonotype. A single base separates this from a much larger clone, so it may be a read error. The chain recombines TRBV5-4 with TRBJ1-2; D gene ambiguous. The CDR3 has 16 residues. Germline lookup yields CDR1 SGHNT and CDR2 YYREEE (reference sequence). For the CDR3, the DNA is TGTGCCAGCCGATTAAGCGTACCAGGAAAGACCTATGGCCACACCTTC. It codes for CASRLSVPGKTYGHTF.

This rearrangement joins TRBV7-6 to TRBJ1-2; D gene uncertain. The CDR3 loop spans 17 amino acids. V lost 4 bases and J lost 4, with 22 bases in between. CDR1 SGHVS and CDR2 FNYEAQ come from the germline V gene. The CDR3 sequence is CASSSNRESRKTYGYTF. CDR3 coding DNA: TGTGCCAGCAGCTCCAATCGTGAATCTCGAAAGACCTATGGCTACACCTTC.

Ten or more counts support this clonotype. This chain joins TRBV3-1 and TRBJ2-7; the D is unclear. The better agreement between TRBJ2-5 and the DNA end casts doubt on the J call. CDR3 length equals 17 residues. Germline CDR1 is LGHDT and CDR2 is YNNKEL (reference sequence). The CDR3 DNA sequence: TGTGCCAGCAGCCCAGTGATTCCCATTTCTTTCTCTGAGACCCAGTACTTC. Protein sequence: CASSPVIPISFSETQYF.

V is TRBV6-4 and J is TRBJ2-1, with a possible D match to TRBD1 (6 bases). CDR1 MRHNA and CDR2 SNTAGT come from the germline V gene. Trimming left V 7 bases short and J 4 bases short, with 26 bases between. The CDR3 totals 18 residues. CDR3 nucleotides: TGTGCCAGCAATTTCCCCATGATAGGGACACACGGGTACAATGAGCAGTTCTTC. Translation: CASNFPMIGTHGYNEQFF.

Notes on this clonotype: This may be a read error: a much more frequent sequence differs by one nucleotide. The rearrangement joins TRBV5-1 to TRBJ2-7; 8 bases align to TRBD2. The CDR3 is 15 amino acids. Unmatched junction bases numbered 12, after V lost 7 bases and J lost 3 bases. Germline V gene lookup returns CDR1 SGHRS and CDR2 YFSETQ. The CDR3 DNA is TGCGCCAGCTACCCTGAAGCGGGAGCCTTCTACGAGCAGTACTTC. Encoded protein: CASYPEAGAFYEQYF.

Details on this clonotype: A much larger clone is a single base away; this may be a read error. The V and J genes are TRBV20-1 and TRBJ1-3; D is unclear. CDR3 length: 14 amino acids. V was shortened by 1 base and J by 4 bases, with 11 bases between the two germline ends. Germline CDR1 reads DFQATT; CDR2 reads SNEGSKA (reference sequence). The CDR3 here is CSARAPGLGNTIYF. The CDR3 DNA reads TGCAGTGCTAGAGCCCCTGGCTTGGGAAACACCATATATTTT.

This clonotype was detected ten times or more. V usage is TRBV3-1 and J usage is TRBJ1-2, with 7 bases that match TRBD1. CDR3 length equals 11 residues. Trimming removed 7 bases from V and 7 bases from J; junction bases left unmatched: 3. Germline V gives CDR1 LGHDT, CDR2 YNNKEL (reference sequence). Here the CDR3 reads CASTAGGGYTF. The CDR3 DNA reads TGTGCCAGCACCGCAGGGGGTGGCTACACCTTC.